The entry below describes one T cell receptor (beta chain). The junction had 5 bases not matched to a gene; V was cut back by 4 bases and J by 11 bases. The germline CDR1 and CDR2 sequences are SEHNR and FQNEAQ (reference sequence). The CDR3 extends over 13 amino acids. This sample stems from a study of blood T cell repertoires in COVID-19. Study details: PBMCs, B-cell-depleted T cells, or T cells provided the cDNA or gDNA that made up the material.

Measured with immunoSEQ multiplex PCR; TCRdb has only the in-frame clones, and not every one. The data show a few hundred thousand clones, with just under 85% seen just once and 1.3% held by the top ten. The sample consisted of PBMCs or T cells enriched from blood (not recorded which). The TCR comes from a woman aged 40-49 years with acute COVID-19. The chain combines TRBV7-9 with TRBJ1-1; 12 nucleotides line up with TRBD1. CDR3 DNA: TGTGCCAGCAGCTCCGGGACAGGGGGCTCCGCTTTCTTT. Translated, it gives CASSSGTGGSAFF.